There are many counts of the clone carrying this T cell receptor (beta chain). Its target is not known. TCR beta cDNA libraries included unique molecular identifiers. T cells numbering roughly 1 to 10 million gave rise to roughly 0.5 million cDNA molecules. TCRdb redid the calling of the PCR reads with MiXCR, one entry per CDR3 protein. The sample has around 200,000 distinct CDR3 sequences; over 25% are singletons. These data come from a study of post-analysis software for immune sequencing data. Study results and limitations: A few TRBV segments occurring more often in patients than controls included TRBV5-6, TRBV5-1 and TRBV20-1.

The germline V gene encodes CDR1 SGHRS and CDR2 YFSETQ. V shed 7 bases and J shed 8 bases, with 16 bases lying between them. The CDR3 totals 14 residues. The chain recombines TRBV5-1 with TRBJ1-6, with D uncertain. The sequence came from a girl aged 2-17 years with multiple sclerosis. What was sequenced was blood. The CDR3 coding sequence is TGCGCCAGCGCAGGAGGGCAGGTTCATTCACCCCTCCACTTT. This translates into CASAGGQVHSPLHF.